Listed below are T cell receptor beta chains from one sample, sequenced in a study of blood T cell repertoires in COVID-19. Assay: immunoSEQ multiplex PCR; the TCRdb copy retains only in-frame clones and omits some. The sample lists about 91,000 clones, about 91% occurring once. Sequencing was done on a sample of peripheral blood. The receptor set was obtained from a woman in her 70s with acute or convalescent COVID-19. CDR3s include the opening cysteine and the closing phenylalanine or tryptophan. The D gene is left open where the match is weak. Rows may omit the clone size; those that give it use once, few, many or a size class.

v_gene: TRBV5-1
abundance: .
d_gene: .
j_gene: TRBJ2-1
CDR3aa: CASSRDDNEQFF
CDR3nt: TGCGCCAGCAGCCGAGATGACAATGAGCAGTTCTTC

v_gene: TRBV18
abundance: .
d_gene: TRBD1
j_gene: TRBJ1-4
CDR3aa: CASSPSQGATNEKLFF
CDR3nt: TGTGCCAGCTCACCATCGCAGGGGGCGACTAATGAAAAACTGTTTTTT

v_gene: TRBV10-3
abundance: .
d_gene: TRBD2
j_gene: TRBJ2-7
CDR3aa: CAISEYALAGGPKSEQYF
CDR3nt: TGTGCCATCAGTGAGTACGCACTAGCGGGGGGGCCCAAGAGCGAGCAGTACTTC

v_gene: TRBV27
abundance: .
d_gene: .
j_gene: TRBJ2-1
CDR3aa: CASSLSGIGGALYNEQFF
CDR3nt: TGTGCCAGCAGTTTATCGGGCATAGGGGGGGCTTTGTACAATGAGCAGTTCTTC

v_gene: TRBV27
abundance: .
d_gene: TRBD2
j_gene: TRBJ2-5
CDR3aa: CASSPWGGQETQYF
CDR3nt: TGTGCCAGCAGTCCCTGGGGGGGCCAAGAGACCCAGTACTTC

v_gene: TRBV15
abundance: .
d_gene: .
j_gene: TRBJ1-6
CDR3aa: CATSRVIYTNSPLHF
CDR3nt: TGTGCCACCAGCAGAGTGATTTACACCAATTCACCCCTCCACTTT

v_gene: TRBV5-4
abundance: .
d_gene: .
j_gene: TRBJ1-1
CDR3aa: CASRPQQENTEAFF
CDR3nt: TGTGCCAGCAGACCACAACAGGAGAACACTGAAGCTTTCTTT

v_gene: TRBV15
abundance: .
d_gene: .
j_gene: TRBJ1-1
CDR3aa: CATSRVRRSDTEAFF
CDR3nt: TGTGCCACCAGCAGAGTGCGTCGGTCGGACACTGAAGCTTTCTTT

v_gene: TRBV10-1
abundance: .
d_gene: .
j_gene: TRBJ2-4
CDR3aa: CASSDPTKNIQYF
CDR3nt: TGCGCCAGCAGTGACCCCACCAAAAACATTCAGTACTTC

v_gene: TRBV7-9
abundance: once
d_gene: TRBD1
j_gene: TRBJ1-6
CDR3aa: CASSSTSGGFNSPLHF
CDR3nt: TGTGCCAGCAGCTCGACCTCAGGGGGTTTCAATTCACCCCTCCACTTT

v_gene: TRBV5-6
abundance: .
d_gene: .
j_gene: TRBJ2-1
CDR3aa: CASSERAGPNEQFF
CDR3nt: TGTGCCAGCAGTGAGCGGGCCGGCCCCAATGAGCAGTTCTTC

v_gene: TRBV28
abundance: .
d_gene: .
j_gene: TRBJ2-1
CDR3aa: CASSLPTQTYNEQFF
CDR3nt: TGTGCCAGCAGCTTACCGACTCAAACCTACAATGAGCAGTTCTTC

v_gene: TRBV28
abundance: .
d_gene: .
j_gene: TRBJ2-5
CDR3aa: CASTTSFETQYF
CDR3nt: TGTGCCAGCACGACTAGTTTCGAGACCCAGTACTTC

v_gene: TRBV12-3/TRBV12-4
abundance: .
d_gene: .
j_gene: TRBJ2-7
CDR3aa: CASSLEGAGGQYF
CDR3nt: TGTGCCAGCAGTTTAGAGGGGGCCGGGGGGCAGTACTTC

v_gene: TRBV2
abundance: .
d_gene: TRBD1
j_gene: TRBJ1-2
CDR3aa: CASRGLRAYGYTF
CDR3nt: TGTGCCAGTAGGGGGCTAAGGGCCTATGGCTACACCTTC

v_gene: TRBV18
abundance: .
d_gene: .
j_gene: TRBJ1-1
CDR3aa: CASSPQGDTEAFF
CDR3nt: TGTGCCAGCTCACCACAGGGAGACACTGAAGCTTTCTTT